Presented here are 13 T cell receptor beta chains from one specimen sequenced in a study of shared clonotypes between healthy human individuals. The repertoire was sequenced with immunoSEQ multiplex PCR; TCRdb's copy has only in-frame clones and lacks some. Of around 480,000 clones in the sample, almost 80% were seen once. Sequencing was done on a sample of PBMCs. All receptors come from a woman aged 40 to 55 in good health. Some clones in this sample may be carry-over from other donors' samples.

This chain joins TRBV18 and TRBJ2-1; D is unresolved. Deletions cut 2 bases from V and 8 bases from J, with 13 bases between. Germline V gives CDR1 KGHSH, CDR2 LQKENI. This CDR3 is 14 amino acids long. The CDR3 sequence is CASSPGLGFDEQFF. CDR3 coding DNA: TGTGCCAGCTCACCAGGGCTCGGTTTCGATGAGCAGTTCTTC.

The genes are TRBV29-1 and TRBJ2-1; 14 nucleotides align to TRBD2. Trimming took 6 bases from V and 3 from J; bases not matched to a gene: 10. Germline-derived CDR1 and CDR2 are SQVTM and ANQGSEA. CDR3 size: 17 residues. The CDR3 region is CSVAGTSGSRGYNEQFF. CDR3 DNA: TGCAGCGTAGCCGGGACTAGCGGGAGTCGGGGCTACAATGAGCAGTTCTTC.

The V call is TRBV5-1, the J call TRBJ2-7; D may match TRBD1 or TRBD2 (5 bases each). Trimming took 4 bases from V and 7 from J, leaving 18 bases between them. The CDR3 spans 14 residues. The germline gives CDR1 SGHRS, CDR2 YFSETQ. CDR3 DNA sequence: TGCGCCAGCAGCCCTTGGGACGCATGGGGAGAGCAGTACTTC. Protein: CASSPWDAWGEQYF. The full variable domain, completed using reference TRBV5-1 and TRBJ2-7, is KAGVTQTPRYLIKTRGQQVTLSCSPISGHRSVSWYQQTPGQGLQFLFEYFSETQRNKGNFPGRFSGRQFSNSRSEMNVSTLELGDSALYLCASSPWDAWGEQYFGPGTRLTVT.

V and J are TRBV9 and TRBJ2-1; D possibly uses TRBD1 or TRBD2 (5 bases each). The CDR3 is made up of 14 amino acids. Germline loops: CDR1 SGDLS, CDR2 YYNGEE. V was cut by 2 bases and J by 4 bases, with 10 bases left in between. The CDR3 here is CASSVGTSYNEQFF. The DNA of the CDR3 is TGTGCCAGCAGCGTGGGGACGTCTTACAATGAGCAGTTCTTC.

This clone occurred once. The gene calls are TRBV12-1 and TRBJ2-2; whether TRBD2, the table's D call, matches the DNA was not checked. TRBV12-1 is described as a pseudogene. This CDR3 comprises 17 residues. CDR3 nucleotides: TGTGCCAGCAGCCTGACCCCGACTAGCGGTAAAACCGGGGAGCTGTTTTTT. Translation gives CASSLTPTSGKTGELFF.

The sample holds one count of this clone. The V call is TRBV5-1, the J call TRBJ2-3, with D perhaps TRBD2 (5 bases). CDR3 size: 14 residues. V was clipped by 4 bases and J by 2 bases, with 11 bases between them. CDR1 is SGHRS and CDR2 is YFSETQ in the germline V gene. The CDR3 reads CASSIRDVTDTQYF. The CDR3 region has the DNA TGCGCCAGCAGCATCCGGGATGTCACAGATACGCAGTATTTT.

This clone has more than one count but fewer than ten. V is TRBV30 and J is TRBJ2-7, with 10 bases matching TRBD1. This CDR3 is 13 amino acids long. Germline V gives CDR1 GTSNPN, CDR2 SVGIG (reference sequence). The junction had 6 bases not matched to a gene; V was cut back by 5 bases and J by 5 bases. The CDR3 is CAWAGTGVHEQYF. Here the CDR3 DNA reads TGTGCCTGGGCAGGGACAGGGGTCCACGAGCAGTACTTC.

The chain employs TRBV7-9 and TRBJ1-2, with no clear D. The CDR3 runs 14 residues. Trimming took off 4 bases at V and 8 bases at J, with 17 bases between the two ends. Germline values: CDR1 SEHNR, CDR2 FQNEAQ (reference sequence). The CDR3 protein is CASSYPVPHGGYTF. CDR3 DNA sequence: TGTGCCAGCAGCTACCCCGTCCCCCATGGGGGCTACACCTTC.

The V call is TRBV18, the J call TRBJ2-1; 13 nucleotides match TRBD2. V lost 1 base and J lost 7; bases outside the gene matches: 4. CDR1 is KGHSH, CDR2 LQKENI, per germline. The CDR3 runs 16 residues. CDR3 DNA sequence: TGTGCCAGCTCACCACGGACTAGCGGGAGAGGTAATGAGCAGTTCTTC. Its translation: CASSPRTSGRGNEQFF.

The sample holds a few counts of this clone. The CDR3 region is CASSLNGVGTEAFF. The CDR3 DNA reads as TGTGCCAGCAGCTTAAACGGGGTGGGCACTGAAGCTTTCTTT. The chain links TRBV7-3 to TRBJ1-1, with D unclear. This CDR3 has 14 residues. CDR1 is SGHTA, CDR2 FQGTGA, per germline. The V gene lost 1 base and the J gene lost 4 bases, with 10 bases spanning the gap.

This chain joins TRBV6-1 and TRBJ1-2, with 7 bases lining up with TRBD1. Germline V CDR1 and CDR2: MNHNS, SASEGT. The CDR3 has 14 residues. Trimming removed 5 bases from V and 3 bases from J; junction bases left unmatched: 6. As DNA, the CDR3 is TGTGCCAGCAGTACTACAGGGGACCACTATGGCTACACCTTC. This codes for CASSTTGDHYGYTF.

This chain joins TRBV28 and TRBJ2-7, with 9 bases fitting TRBD1. Germline V gene sequence: CDR1 MDHEN, CDR2 SYDVKM. This CDR3 spans 15 amino acids. V shed 5 bases and J 2 bases; nucleotides not matched to a gene: 7. CDR3 residues: CASSPPTGGPYEQYF. CDR3 sequence (DNA): TGTGCCAGCAGTCCCCCGACAGGGGGTCCCTACGAGCAGTACTTC.

Concerning this clone: Other nucleotide sequences in the sample specify the same CDR3. Written as DNA, the CDR3 is TGTGCCAGCAGCTTGGGACTAGCGGCAGATACGCAGTATTTT. Translating it yields CASSLGLAADTQYF. V is TRBV7-3 and J is TRBJ2-3; 11 positions match TRBD2. Germline CDR1 reads SGHTA; CDR2 reads FQGTGA. Trimming took 3 bases from V and 4 from J; bases not matched to a gene: 0. CDR3 length: 14 residues.